The 16 T cell receptor beta chains in this list originate from one sample, sequenced in a study of beta chain features in type 1 diabetes. What was sequenced were expressed TCRB transcripts, since all of the isolated RNA had been reverse transcribed. Method: immunoSEQ multiplex PCR; TCRdb's copy keeps in-frame clones and lacks some. The data contain 620,000 or so clones, roughly a sixth of them singletons. Material: naive CD4+ T cells from blood. Every receptor here comes from a man aged 18 to 30 in good health.

The rearrangement uses TRBV29-1 and TRBJ2-7; 10 bases match TRBD1. This CDR3 comprises 16 residues. Germline V gene data show CDR1 as SQVTM and CDR2 as ANQGSEA. With V trimmed by 6 bases and J by 0 bases, 11 bases remained unmatched. CDR3 DNA sequence: TGCAGCGTCTCCAAGCGGGGGACAGGGGCCTCCTACGAGCAGTACTTC. Its protein product is CSVSKRGTGASYEQYF.

A few counts support this clone. This chain connects TRBV28 to TRBJ1-6, with a tentative D call TRBD1 (5 bases). The CDR3 loop spans 13 amino acids. The V gene's germline CDR1 is MDHEN and CDR2 SYDVKM. V lost 9 bases and J 5 bases, leaving 11 bases between the germline ends. This CDR3 reads CASVTANNSPLHF. The CDR3 DNA is TGTGCCAGTGTGACAGCGAATAATTCACCCCTCCACTTT.

The rearrangement joins TRBV14 to TRBJ1-4, with D unclear. Trimming removed 4 bases from V and 4 bases from J, with 4 bases in between. Germline V gene data show CDR1 as SGHDN and CDR2 as FVKESK. This CDR3 comprises 12 residues. The CDR3 region has the DNA TGTGCCAGCAGCCGACGTAATGAAAAACTGTTTTTT. This sequence encodes CASSRRNEKLFF.

This chain uses TRBV28 with TRBJ2-5; unclear D gene. V was trimmed by 6 bases and J by 5 bases, leaving 4 bases between them. The germline gives CDR1 MDHEN, CDR2 SYDVKM. This CDR3 spans 10 amino acids. The CDR3 DNA follows: TGTGCCAGCAGGGAGGAGACCCAGTACTTC. Its translation is CASREETQYF.

The chain recombines TRBV27 with TRBJ1-6; 7 bases are a match to TRBD1. The V gene end was trimmed by 5 bases and the J gene end by 10 bases; junction bases not matched to a gene: 8. The length of the CDR3 is 14 residues. CDR1 is MNHEY and CDR2 is SMNVEV in the germline V gene (reference sequence). The DNA for the CDR3 is TGTGCCAGCAGTCTGACAGGGTTAAACTCACCCCTCCACTTT. Its translation: CASSLTGLNSPLHF.

The chain combines TRBV11-3 with TRBJ2-1, with 7 bases fitting TRBD2. The germline V gene has CDR1 SGHNT and CDR2 YENEEA. After removal of 5 bases from V and 4 bases from J, the junction contained 8 bases not matched to a gene. The CDR3 extends over 15 amino acids. As DNA, the CDR3 is TGTGCCAGCAGCCTCACACAAGCGGGGTACAATGAGCAGTTCTTC. Its translation is CASSLTQAGYNEQFF.

The CDR3 region has the DNA TGTGCCAGCAGCTTAACCGTCAGGAGGGGCCCTAACTATGGCTACACCTTC. This gives the protein CASSLTVRRGPNYGYTF. J is TRBJ1-2 and V is TRBV7-9, with D perhaps matching TRBD1 (5 bases). Germline loops: CDR1 SEHNR, CDR2 FQNEAQ (reference sequence). The CDR3 is 17 amino acids. V was clipped by 2 bases and J by 0 bases, with 16 bases between them.

This clone was observed a handful of times. The V call is TRBV9, the J call TRBJ2-6; D may be TRBD1 (5 bases). Trimming left V 3 bases short and J 0 bases short, with 16 bases between. The CDR3 contains 18 residues. The germline CDR1 and CDR2 sequences are SGDLS and YYNGEE. This chain's CDR3 is CASSAWQGILSGANVLTF. The CDR3 DNA sequence: TGTGCCAGCAGCGCCTGGCAGGGAATACTCTCTGGGGCCAACGTCCTGACTTTC.

The sample holds a few counts of this clone. The chain couples TRBV18 to TRBJ2-3; unclear D gene. CDR3 length equals 17 residues. Looked up from germline, CDR1 is KGHSH and CDR2 is LQKENI. V gave up 2 bases and J gave up 3 bases, with 18 bases separating them. As DNA, the CDR3 is TGTGCCAGCTCACCATGGCCCATAGGTCAAAATACAGATACGCAGTATTTT. Translation: CASSPWPIGQNTDTQYF.

The rearrangement joins TRBV10-3 to TRBJ2-7, with 7 bases aligning to TRBD1. The junction had 8 bases not matched to a gene; V was cut back by 0 bases and J by 3 bases. The germline V gene encodes CDR1 ENHRY and CDR2 SYGVKD. This CDR3 contains 16 residues. This CDR3 reads CAISESKGTAFYEQYF. The DNA of the CDR3 is TGTGCCATCAGTGAGTCGAAGGGGACAGCTTTCTACGAGCAGTACTTC.

As concerns this clone: The sample carries other DNA sequences with the same CDR3. V gene TRBV18 combines with J gene TRBJ1-1; 8 nucleotides agree with TRBD1. CDR3 length: 14 residues. With 4 bases clipped from V and 3 bases from J, the junction kept 4 bases outside the gene matches. Germline CDR1 and CDR2: KGHSH and LQKENI. CDR3: CASSRDRGDTEAFF. The CDR3 region has the DNA TGTGCCAGCTCACGAGACAGGGGTGACACTGAAGCTTTCTTT.

This chain connects TRBV4-3 to TRBJ1-1; possibly TRBD1 for D (5 bases). V lost 3 bases and J lost 11, with 19 bases in between. Germline V gene lookup returns CDR1 LGHNA and CDR2 YSLEER. This CDR3 is 14 amino acids long. The CDR3: CASSQGLERWNAFF. CDR3 nucleotides: TGCGCCAGCAGCCAGGGGCTGGAGAGGTGGAACGCTTTCTTT.

V gene TRBV11-1 combines with J gene TRBJ2-1; 10 bases map to TRBD1. Germline-derived CDR1 and CDR2 are SGHAT and FQDESV (reference sequence). Trimming cost V 5 bases and J 6 bases; bases outside gene matches: 7. The CDR3 is made up of 15 amino acids. In DNA form, the CDR3 reads TGTGCCAGCAGCCCCGGGACAGGGGCCCTCAATGAGCAGTTCTTC. Translation: CASSPGTGALNEQFF. The full variable domain, with the rest looked up from reference TRBV11-1 and TRBJ2-1, is EAEVAQSPRYKITEKSQAVAFWCDPISGHATLYWYRQILGQGPELLVQFQDESVVDDSQLPKDRFSAERLKGVDSTLKIQPAELGDSAMYLCASSPGTGALNEQFFGPGTRLTVL.

The DNA for the CDR3 is TGTGCCACCAGCACGGGTAAAGTATGGGGCAATCAGCCCCAGCATTTT. It specifies CATSTGKVWGNQPQHF. The chain recombines TRBV15 with TRBJ1-5; D is ambiguous. The CDR3 loop spans 16 amino acids. The germline V gene encodes CDR1 LNHNV and CDR2 YYDKDF (reference sequence). V lost 4 bases and J 2 bases, leaving 15 bases between the germline ends.

This clone was counted a few times. V is TRBV5-1 and J is TRBJ2-6; D unclear. Germline CDR1 SGHRS, CDR2 YFSETQ. Trimming pared 0 bases from V and 1 base from J, leaving 5 bases between. The CDR3 length is 15 residues. CDR3 amino acids: CASSLAFSGANVLTF. CDR3 nucleotides: TGCGCCAGCAGCTTGGCCTTTTCTGGGGCCAACGTCCTGACTTTC.

This clone was detected only a few times. The CDR3 nucleotides are TGCGCCAGCAGCCAAGGCCCCGGCGGGGGACGGGGAACAGATACGCAGTATTTT. The encoded protein is CASSQGPGGGRGTDTQYF. This chain uses TRBV4-1 with TRBJ2-3; 7 bases map to TRBD2. The germline V gene encodes CDR1 MGHRA and CDR2 YSYEKL. J was trimmed by 3 bases and V by 1 base; bases with no gene match: 13. The CDR3 loop spans 18 amino acids.